This T cell receptor (beta chain) was documented in a study of Ad26.COV2.S vaccination and SARS-CoV-2 variants (dated by TCRdb to the early 2020s). Broadly, across the study: Vaccine-arm donors were drawn from COV1001, a multicentre, randomized, double-blind, placebo-controlled phase I-IIa trial of Ad26.COV2.S in healthy adults. Throughout the experiments and outcome assessment, investigators stayed blinded to trial group allocation. Trial participants were randomized into five groups of five, in which low-dose or high-dose Ad26.COV2.S was given once or twice, or placebo was given on both occasions. The TCR-sequenced set comprised about 30 samples: approximately 20 Ad26.COV2.S vaccine recipients, 5 placebo recipients and 8 SARS-CoV-2 convalescent individuals. Ad26.COV2.S was administered intramuscularly at a dose of 5x10^10 or 1x10^11 viral particles, either as one shot or as two shots given 56 days apart. The specificity and breadth of SARS-CoV-2-reactive T cell receptors after Ad26.COV2.S vaccination were assessed by TCRbeta repertoire sequencing.

Comments on this clone: No antigen is known for it. Per-nucleotide qualities are absent, and no much larger clonotype sits a single base away.

The immunoSEQ Assay was the method used to sequence TCRbeta CDR3 regions. After extraction, genomic DNA underwent amplification by bias-controlled multiplex PCR, followed by high-throughput sequencing. On the study's bioinformatics: Collapsing and filtering of sequences were performed to quantify the absolute abundance of each unique TCRbeta CDR3 region. T cell fraction was estimated by normalizing TCRbeta template counts to usable DNA, which was measured by amplifying reference genes present in all nucleated cells. Repertoire TCRs were annotated as SARS-CoV-2-specific by exact matching of V gene, CDR3 amino acid sequence and J gene to a known reactive TCR set. The reference SARS-CoV-2 TCR set came from MIRA and was filtered for enrichment in COVID-19-positive ImmuneCODE repertoires, removing public or cross-reactive TCRs. Based on the MIRA antigens, annotated TCRs were further analysed at the level of specific ORF or position within ORF. Depth was the summed frequency of annotated unique rearrangements, while breadth was defined as annotated unique rearrangements over total unique productive rearrangements. Two-sided Wilcoxon rank-sum tests were applied when comparing TCR breadth between groups. Here the immuneACCESS table is served through TCRdb, limited to in-frame sequences with V and J called. Missing clones are a known gap in these copies; in checked studies unresolved V genes cover under half, and the rest lacks a known reason. V and J calls and clone size are as listed in that table; D and trimming were resolved from the DNA. In all, the sample holds some 640,000 clones, and approximately 88% of those were seen once. In total, the top ten clones hold approximately 1.5% of the sample.

The full study reports these points: Vaccine and placebo recipients had similar non-spike TCR breadth, a finding consistent with the vaccine containing only spike. Spike-specific TCR breadth was higher in Ad26.COV2.S recipients than in placebo recipients (P = 0.0014). The authors noted that total T cell responses may have been underestimated by the TCR breadth and depth analyses. Comparing responses between vaccine doses or regimens was not something the study was powered to do. After vaccination, substantial breadth of spike-specific CD8+ and CD4+ T cell responses was reported.

Clipping removes 5 bases from V and 4 bases from J, with 3 as the unmatched junction base count. The CDR3, from cysteine to phenylalanine, totals 13 residues. Only CDR3 DNA is held: 39 bases, read in frame from base 1. The treatment or condition label corresponds to: around 19 received Ad26.COV2.S at low or high dose, single or two shots; 5 received placebo; per-sample allocation not given. For vaccine and placebo recipients, the sequenced repertoires came from samples collected on day 63 after the first injection. Between 29 July and 7 August 2020, Cohort 1b enrolled about two dozen adults aged 18-55 years at one site in Boston, USA. Ad26.COV2.S was a replication-incompetent adenovirus type 26 vector expressing a prefusion-stabilized SARS-CoV-2 spike protein from the original Wuhan strain.

Recombination joined TRBV12-3 or TRBV12-4 with TRBJ2-7; 9 central nucleotides agree with TRBD2. The receptor was derived from a person aged 18-60 years who received the Ad26.COV2.S COVID-19 vaccine or a placebo. The material was peripheral blood, obtained in a trial of Ad26.COV2.S vaccine versus placebo. The DNA is TGTGCCAGCAGTAGACTAGCGGTGTACGAGCAGTACTTC. Translated, this gives CASSRLAVYEQYF.